This section outlines one T cell receptor beta chain sequence together with its context. Its antigen is unidentified. An end of the junction does not agree with germline; a read error may underlie this. The CDR3 is 15 amino acids. CDR1 is LNHNV, CDR2 YYDKDF, per germline (reference sequence). Study conclusions and caveats: Tumor Tregs overlapped most with tumor, then blood, naive CD4+ cells.

Treg sorting used a CD4+CD25+CD127-/low gate. TCRdb re-analysed the 5' RACE reads in MiXCR, keeping a single row per CDR3 protein. This sample has 35,000 to 50,000 distinct CDR3 sequences, with approximately 22% found just once. This TCR came from a female donor with breast cancer. The rearrangement joins TRBV15 to TRBJ2-7; TRBD1 might be the D (5 bases). Specimen: Tregs sorted from blood. CDR3: CATSRAQDTFHEQHF. DNA for the CDR3: TGTGCCACCAGCAGAGCCCAGGACACTTTCCACGAGCAGCACTTC.